This TCR beta chain was profiled in a study of blood T cell repertoires in COVID-19 (TCRdb year 2020). Study-wide context: Samples covering the acute and convalescent phases of COVID-19 were provided by collaborators in the United States, Italy and Spain. Where HLA class I and class II types were available, the types were taken from metadata supplied by the sample provider, not from assay-based typing. Deeply sampled blood TCRbeta repertoires from subjects exposed to, actively infected with, or recovered from COVID-19 were included in the dataset. The material from the prospective study consisted of cDNA or gDNA derived from T cells, B-cell-depleted T cells, or PBMCs. The repertoires were made available in a free public database intended to serve as a resource for research on the immune response to SARS-CoV-2. Samples were obtained from the ongoing ImmuneRACE study (first 160 participants) and from 1,254 subjects provided by 6 global collaborators. The sample metadata nearly always contained a de-identified subject ID, COVID-19 status, age in years and sex. Study-wide conclusions, independent of this receptor: The quantity of clinical and demographic metadata differed by source and by participant and was supplied without curation.

The immunoSEQ Assay, a bias-controlled multiplex PCR, was used to amplify TCRbeta CDR3 regions from genomic DNA. In the authors' own workflow: The number of nucleated cells in each sample was estimated by amplification of reference gene primers within the assay. To quantify the absolute abundance of each unique TCRbeta CDR3 rearrangement, sequence reads were collapsed and filtered. For each sample, productive Simpson clonality was calculated by taking the square root of Simpson's diversity index across productive rearrangements. TCRdb carries this immuneACCESS record with in-frame sequences only. Its versions omit some clonotypes, under half of them owing to an unresolved V gene in the studies checked, with the rest unexplained. The V and J calls and the clone size are those of that table, but D and trimming were determined from the DNA. This sample comprises about 82,000 clones, roughly 70% of them detected only once. Around 2.6% of the sample is taken by the ten largest.

Each collaborating institution followed its own protocols to collect whole blood in K2EDTA tubes. For TCRbeta analysis, collaborator samples were shipped as frozen whole blood, as isolated PBMCs, or as DNA extracted from either sample type. Via the germline V gene (reference sequence), CDR1 is MNHNY and CDR2 SVGAGI. V and J are truncated by 6 bases and 2 bases respectively, leaving an intervening sequence of 14 bases. The CDR3, from cysteine to phenylalanine, totals 15 residues. Just CDR3 DNA is preserved here, 45 bases in frame from base 1. A word on this clone: Its target antigen remains unknown. Qualities for individual bases were not recorded, and no much larger clone is one base off.

The receptor comes from a human donor with acute or convalescent COVID-19. The donor label of this sample is uncertain. The chain was built from TRBV6-6 and TRBJ1-5, with TRBD1 perhaps the D gene, on 6 matching bases. Sequencing used peripheral blood. The nucleotides read TGTGCCAGCAGACTCAACAGGGCGGGCAATCAGCCCCAGCATTTT. Its translation reads: CASRLNRAGNQPQHF.